This record concerns one TCR beta chain sequence. Its target is unknown. A junction boundary mismatches the germline segment, possibly from a read error. Sequencing was performed with immunoSEQ multiplex PCR; in TCRdb, only in-frame clones are kept and a portion is missing. The data contain roughly 110,000 clones, approximately 90% of them singletons. The sample comes from a study of OX40 agonist ivuxolimab in advanced cancers. Study results and caveats: By week 6 at 0.1 to 3.0 mg/kg, blood CD4+ and CD8+ T cells had expanded clonally.

Germline CDR1 is SNHLY and CDR2 is FYNNEI. This CDR3 region has 12 residues. The chain has TRBV2 and TRBJ2-3, with TRBD1 as a possible D gene (6 bases). Sequenced here: CD4+ or CD8+ T cells sorted from blood, sampled in a trial of the OX40 agonist ivuxolimab. This TCR came from an adult with an advanced solid tumor such as melanoma, head and neck, liver or kidney cancer. The CDR3 reads CASSEGGGTQYF. The CDR3 nucleotides are TGTGCCAGCAGCGAAGGGGGTGGCACGCAGTATTTT.